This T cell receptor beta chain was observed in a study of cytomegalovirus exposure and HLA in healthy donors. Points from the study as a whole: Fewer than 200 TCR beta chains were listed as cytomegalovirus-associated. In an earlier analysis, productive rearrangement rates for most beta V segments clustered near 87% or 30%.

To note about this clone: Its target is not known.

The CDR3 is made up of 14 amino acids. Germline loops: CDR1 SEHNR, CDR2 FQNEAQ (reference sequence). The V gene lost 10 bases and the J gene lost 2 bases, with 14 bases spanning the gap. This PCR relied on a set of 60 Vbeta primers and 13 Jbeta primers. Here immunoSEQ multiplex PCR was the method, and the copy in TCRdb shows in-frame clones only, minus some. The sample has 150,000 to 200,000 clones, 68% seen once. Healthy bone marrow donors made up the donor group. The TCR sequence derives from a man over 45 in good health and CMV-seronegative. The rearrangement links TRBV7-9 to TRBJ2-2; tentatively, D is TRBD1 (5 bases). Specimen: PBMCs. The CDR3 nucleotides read TGTGCCACCACAGGTCCAGGAAACACCGGGGAGCTGTTTTTT. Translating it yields CATTGPGNTGELFF.